These 10 T cell receptor beta chains originate from one sample sequenced in a study of shared clonotypes between healthy human individuals. Clones were read by immunoSEQ multiplex PCR, and TCRdb kept only the in-frame ones, dropping some. The sample lists under 550,000 clones, roughly 95% occurring once. The sequenced sample was naive CD4+ T cells sorted from blood. This sample's subset: CD45RA+ positively selected. The receptors were sampled from a woman in her 30s in good health.

CDR3 in DNA: TGTGCCAGCAGTATGGGAAAAGAGACCCAGTACTTC. As protein: CASSMGKETQYF. The gene calls are TRBV6-5 and TRBJ2-5, with D unclear. Between the trimmed V and J ends, which lost 5 bases and 3 bases, there was a span of 7 bases. CDR3 length: 12 residues. The germline CDR1 and CDR2 sequences are MNHEY and SVGAGI.

The chain uses TRBV7-2 and TRBJ2-2; D may be TRBD1 or TRBD2 (5 bases each). V lost 1 base and J lost 0, with 9 bases in between. Germline assignment: CDR1 SGHTA and CDR2 FQGNSA. CDR3 length equals 16 residues. This CDR3 reads CASSLVVGANTGELFF. CDR3 nucleotide sequence: TGTGCCAGCAGCTTAGTTGTGGGGGCGAACACCGGGGAGCTGTTTTTT.

As for this clone: Other DNA sequences of this sample code for an identical CDR3. The chain carries TRBV7-9 and TRBJ1-1; tentative D call: TRBD1 (5 bases). CDR3 size: 13 residues. Germline V lookup: CDR1 SEHNR, CDR2 FQNEAQ (reference sequence). Trimming removed 5 bases at V and 4 bases at J, with 11 bases between. CDR3 sequence (DNA): TGTGCCAGCAGCCTGACAGTGGGCACTGAAGCTTTCTTT. Translation gives CASSLTVGTEAFF.

This chain joins TRBV28 and TRBJ1-4, with 7 bases matching TRBD1. This CDR3 is 15 amino acids long. V lost 7 bases and J lost 4; bases outside the gene matches: 9. CDR1 MDHEN and CDR2 SYDVKM come from the germline V gene. The CDR3 sequence is CASTSGQIYNEKLFF. The CDR3, as DNA: TGTGCCAGCACCTCGGGACAGATCTATAATGAAAAACTGTTTTTT.

The rearrangement links TRBV19 to TRBJ1-4; the match to TRBD1 covers 9 bases. CDR3 length equals 16 residues. V trimming: 5 bases; J trimming: 0 bases; junction bases outside the gene matches: 4. Germline CDR1 is LNHDA and CDR2 is SQIVND (reference sequence). The CDR3 spells CASSFNRGPTNEKLFF. The CDR3 nucleotides are TGTGCCAGTAGTTTCAACAGGGGGCCAACTAATGAAAAACTGTTTTTT. The whole variable domain, remainder taken from reference TRBV19 and TRBJ1-4, is DGGITQSPKYLFRKEGQNVTLSCEQNLNHDAMYWYRQDPGQGLRLIYYSQIVNDFQKGDIAEGYSVSREKKESFPLTVTSAQKNPTAFYLCASSFNRGPTNEKLFFGSGTQLSVL.

The chain couples TRBV28 to TRBJ1-3; 7 bases map to TRBD1. The CDR3 spans 14 residues. The V gene's germline CDR1 is MDHEN and CDR2 SYDVKM. The V segment lost 6 bases and the J segment 2 bases; nucleotides outside the gene matches: 4. This CDR3 reads CASRPDRTGNTIYF. The CDR3, as DNA: TGTGCCAGCAGGCCGGACAGGACTGGAAACACCATATATTTT.

The chain carries TRBV6-5 and TRBJ1-1, with unresolved D. Trimming took off 2 bases at V and 4 bases at J, with 11 bases between the two ends. CDR1 MNHEY and CDR2 SVGAGI come from the germline V gene. The CDR3 length is 14 residues. CDR3 nucleotides: TGTGCCAGCAGTTACGCCGATGTGGGCACTGAAGCTTTCTTT. Translation: CASSYADVGTEAFF.

The chain links TRBV6-1 to TRBJ2-7; D may match TRBD1 or TRBD2 (6 bases each). V was trimmed by 6 bases and J by 1 base, leaving 16 bases between them. The CDR3 is 15 amino acids. Germline V gives CDR1 MNHNS, CDR2 SASEGT. The CDR3 loop is CASRGAGEVSYEQYF. The CDR3 DNA reads TGTGCCAGCAGGGGGGCAGGGGAGGTATCCTACGAGCAGTACTTC.

This rearrangement joins TRBV4-1 to TRBJ2-3; D may be TRBD1 (6 bases). V was clipped by 2 bases and J by 4 bases, with 7 bases between them. Germline assignment: CDR1 MGHRA and CDR2 YSYEKL. The CDR3 runs to 13 residues. CDR3 bases: TGCGCCAGCAGCCAAAGACAGGCAGATACGCAGTATTTT. This sequence encodes CASSQRQADTQYF.

V is TRBV5-1 and J is TRBJ2-2; D is possibly TRBD2 (5 bases). CDR1 SGHRS and CDR2 YFSETQ come from the germline V gene. This CDR3 spans 15 amino acids. Trimming stripped 5 bases from V and 3 bases from J, with 14 bases between. CDR3 coding DNA: TGCGCCAGCAGTGCCCGAGGGCCCGACACCGGGGAGCTGTTTTTT. It yields the protein CASSARGPDTGELFF.